Below, 20 T cell receptor beta chains from the same sample are listed, as sequenced in a study of blood T cell repertoires in COVID-19. Profiled with immunoSEQ multiplex PCR; TCRdb holds only in-frame clones, not every one. The table shows 150,000 to 200,000 clones, with 60% to 80% occurring only once. Sequencing used PBMCs or T cells enriched from blood (not recorded which). These receptors all stem from a woman aged 45-65 years who had recovered from COVID-19.

The V and J genes are TRBV12-1 and TRBJ2-7; TRBD1 is taken as the D call from the table, unchecked against the DNA. TRBV12-1 is flagged as a pseudogene. This CDR3 spans 17 amino acids. CDR3 sequence: CASSFDFWTGVIYEQYF. The CDR3 DNA reads TGTGCCAGCAGCTTTGACTTTTGGACAGGGGTAATCTACGAGCAGTACTTC.

This clone was detected only a few times. The chain recombines TRBV15 with TRBJ2-7; D is perhaps TRBD2 (5 bases). Trimming shortened V by 5 bases and J by 0 bases, and 20 bases separated the two germline ends. From germline, CDR1 is LNHNV and CDR2 YYDKDF (reference sequence). The CDR3 spans 17 residues. The CDR3 loop reads CATSPWAGRRSSYEQYF. DNA for the CDR3: TGTGCCACCAGCCCATGGGCGGGCCGGCGTAGCTCCTACGAGCAGTACTTC.

Only a few counts were recorded for this clone. The chain is built from TRBV19 and TRBJ1-2; D is possibly TRBD1 (5 bases). CDR3 length: 14 residues. V was trimmed by 4 bases and J by 4 bases, leaving 13 bases between them. The germline V gene has CDR1 LNHDA and CDR2 SQIVND (reference sequence). In nucleotides, the CDR3 is TGTGCCAGTAGTAGCCCGACAGTTCTCTATGGCTACACCTTC. It yields the protein CASSSPTVLYGYTF.

J is TRBJ1-2 and V is TRBV28; possible D gene TRBD1, 5 bases. The V gene's germline CDR1 is MDHEN and CDR2 SYDVKM. V was trimmed by 6 bases and J by 3 bases, leaving 11 bases between them. The length of the CDR3 is 13 residues. This chain's CDR3 is CASSRGGDYGYTF. In DNA form, the CDR3 reads TGTGCCAGCAGCCGGGGAGGGGACTATGGCTACACCTTC.

In its sample, this clone was seen a few times. The chain is built from TRBV9 and TRBJ1-1, with 9 bases fitting TRBD1. The ends lost 3 bases at V and 11 bases at J; junction bases unmatched: 11. The CDR3 totals 14 residues. The germline gives CDR1 SGDLS, CDR2 YYNGEE. CDR3: CASSDGTGFEGAFF. The CDR3 DNA is TGTGCCAGCAGCGACGGGACAGGGTTTGAAGGGGCTTTCTTT.

This chain links TRBV28 with TRBJ2-3; 10 positions match TRBD1. Germline V gene lookup returns CDR1 MDHEN and CDR2 SYDVKM. V lost 4 bases and J lost 3; bases outside the gene matches: 4. The CDR3 consists of 15 residues. This CDR3 reads CASSSRDRGTDTQYF. The CDR3 DNA is TGTGCCAGCAGTTCGCGGGACAGGGGTACAGATACGCAGTATTTT.

The chain is built from TRBV27 and TRBJ2-7; a possible D gene is TRBD2 (5 bases). There are 15 residues in the CDR3. The V gene lost 4 bases and the J gene lost 5 bases, with 18 bases spanning the gap. CDR1 is MNHEY and CDR2 is SMNVEV in the germline V gene (reference sequence). The CDR3 sequence is CASSSRRAPEDEQYF. CDR3 nucleotide sequence: TGTGCCAGCAGTTCACGCCGGGCCCCGGAGGACGAGCAGTACTTC.

The chain is built from TRBV18 and TRBJ2-5, with TRBD2 matching 7 bases. This CDR3 region has 14 residues. CDR1 is KGHSH, CDR2 LQKENI, per germline. Trimming at V came to 3 bases and at J to 4 bases, leaving 5 bases not matched to a gene. CDR3 protein: CASSPPGGVETQYF. CDR3 nucleotides: TGTGCCAGCTCACCCCCTGGGGGGGTAGAGACCCAGTACTTC. Variable domain in full (rest from reference TRBV18 and TRBJ2-5): NAGVMQNPRHLVRRRGQEARLRCSPMKGHSHVYWYRQLPEEGLKFMVYLQKENIIDESGMPKERFSAEFPKEGPSILRIQQVVRGDSAAYFCASSPPGGVETQYFGPGTRLLVL.

The V gene is TRBV19, the J gene TRBJ2-3; the match to TRBD1 covers 8 bases. CDR3 length: 17 residues. Germline-derived CDR1 and CDR2 are LNHDA and SQIVND (reference sequence). The junction had 12 bases not matched to a gene; V was cut back by 6 bases and J by 1 base. CDR3 sequence: CASSKPRTGKGTDTQYF. The CDR3 nucleotides read TGTGCCAGTAGCAAACCCAGGACAGGGAAGGGCACAGATACGCAGTATTTT.

The chain couples TRBV9 to TRBJ2-3, with 8 bases identical to TRBD2. CDR1 is SGDLS, CDR2 YYNGEE, per germline. The V gene end was trimmed by 0 bases and the J gene end by 2 bases; junction bases not matched to a gene: 8. The CDR3 loop spans 17 amino acids. For the CDR3, the DNA is TGTGCCAGCAGCGTAGGGGGCTTAGCGGGGTTCACAGATACGCAGTATTTT. Its protein is CASSVGGLAGFTDTQYF.

The chain is built from TRBV6-2 or TRBV6-3 and TRBJ2-5; no clear D. This CDR3 is 13 amino acids long. Germline CDR1 MNHEY, CDR2 SVGEGT. Trimming took off 4 bases at V and 4 bases at J, with 10 bases between the two ends. DNA for the CDR3: TGTGCCAGCAGTTTGATAACCGGAGAGACCCAGTACTTC. Translation gives CASSLITGETQYF.

The CDR3 DNA follows: TGTGCCAGTAGTGCCCGGACAGGTGGAGATGAAAAACTGTTTTTT. It translates to CASSARTGGDEKLFF. The chain is built from TRBV19 and TRBJ1-4; TRBD1 matches at 7 bases. The CDR3 is 15 residues long. V trimming: 5 bases; J trimming: 6 bases; junction bases outside the gene matches: 9. Germline loops: CDR1 LNHDA, CDR2 SQIVND (reference sequence).

The chain is built from TRBV28 and TRBJ2-1, with TRBD2 identical over 8 bases. There are 16 residues in the CDR3. Germline assignment: CDR1 MDHEN and CDR2 SYDVKM. V shed 6 bases, J shed 5 bases, and the junction held 12 bases outside the gene matches. The CDR3 region is CASSLISSGPNNEQFF. CDR3 nucleotide sequence: TGTGCCAGCAGCCTTATTTCTAGCGGGCCTAACAATGAGCAGTTCTTC.

V usage is TRBV4-1 and J usage is TRBJ2-1, with 10 bases that match TRBD2. Germline lookup yields CDR1 MGHRA and CDR2 YSYEKL. CDR3 length equals 20 residues. The V and J ends lost 2 bases and 6 bases, in that order; junction bases with no gene match: 19. The CDR3 here is CASSQPPGQREGLGRNEQFF. For the CDR3, the DNA is TGCGCCAGCAGCCAACCCCCCGGGCAGCGGGAGGGGTTGGGGCGCAATGAGCAGTTCTTC.

The chain has TRBV5-8 and TRBJ1-2, with a possible D match to TRBD1 (5 bases). The length of the CDR3 is 14 residues. Germline V lookup: CDR1 SGHTS, CDR2 YDEGEE. V lost 5 bases to trimming and J lost 2 bases, with 13 bases between them. The CDR3 here is CASRARGGNYGYTF. CDR3 bases: TGTGCCAGCAGAGCCCGGGGGGGGAACTATGGCTACACCTTC.

V usage is TRBV10-3 and J usage is TRBJ2-2; tentative D call: TRBD1 (6 bases). V was cut by 8 bases and J by 6 bases, with 13 bases left in between. The CDR3 spans 13 residues. Per the germline V gene, CDR1 is ENHRY and CDR2 is SYGVKD. Here the CDR3 reads CAIHRETPGELFF. DNA of the CDR3: TGTGCCATCCACAGGGAGACACCCGGGGAGCTGTTTTTT.

The chain couples TRBV7-9 to TRBJ1-5; 7 bases align to TRBD1. This CDR3 contains 16 residues. Looked up from germline, CDR1 is SEHNR and CDR2 is FQNEAQ (reference sequence). Germline trimming cut 5 bases from V and 4 bases from J; bases unmatched to any gene: 11. The CDR3 nucleotides read TGTGCCAGCAGCCCCAACACAGGGGCACCGAATCAGCCCCAGCATTTT. Its translation: CASSPNTGAPNQPQHF.

This sequence joins TRBV19 and TRBJ1-5; TRBD1 matches at 8 bases. J gave up 5 bases and V 5 bases, and 2 bases lay outside the gene matches. Germline V gene sequence: CDR1 LNHDA, CDR2 SQIVND (reference sequence). This CDR3 is 13 amino acids long. CDR3 in amino acids: CASSGQGYQPQHF. Here the CDR3 DNA reads TGTGCCAGTAGTGGACAGGGTTATCAGCCCCAGCATTTT.

The chain uses TRBV19 and TRBJ1-2; maybe TRBD1 (6 bases). The CDR3 spans 12 residues. V was trimmed by 5 bases and J by 3 bases, leaving 7 bases between them. Germline CDR1 and CDR2: LNHDA and SQIVND (reference sequence). The CDR3 sequence: CASSRTDYGYTF. The DNA of the CDR3 is TGTGCCAGTAGTCGGACAGACTATGGCTACACCTTC.

V gene TRBV9 combines with J gene TRBJ2-2, with a tentative D call TRBD2 (6 bases). The V end lost 4 bases, the J end lost 1 base, and 11 bases lay between the germline ends. Germline V gene lookup returns CDR1 SGDLS and CDR2 YYNGEE. The CDR3 loop spans 15 amino acids. Here the CDR3 DNA reads TGTGCCAGCAGCCCCGGGACTCTGAACACCGGGGAGCTGTTTTTT. Protein sequence: CASSPGTLNTGELFF.